What follows are 14 T cell receptor beta chains derived from one specimen sequenced in a study of cytomegalovirus exposure and HLA in healthy donors. Both 60 Vbeta primers and 13 Jbeta primers went into the PCR. Assay used: immunoSEQ multiplex PCR; TCRdb lists only in-frame clones, some missing. This sample has 100,000 to 130,000 clones; approximately 80% occur once, and the top ten carry approximately 4.5%. Source material: PBMCs. These receptors all stem from a male donor in good health and CMV-seronegative.

The chain combines TRBV6-1 with TRBJ2-5; unclear D gene. CDR1 is MNHNS and CDR2 is SASEGT in the germline V gene. Trimming took 7 bases from V and 5 from J, leaving 14 bases between them. The CDR3 has 13 residues. CDR3: CASTKTIIETQYF. The CDR3 DNA is TGTGCCAGCACCAAAACTATTATTGAGACCCAGTACTTC.

The chain couples TRBV7-3 to TRBJ1-5; D perhaps matches TRBD1 (6 bases). The CDR3 consists of 13 residues. CDR1 is SGHTA, CDR2 FQGTGA, per germline. The V and J ends lost 3 bases and 3 bases respectively, with 6 bases between them. The CDR3: CASSLGANQPQHF. The DNA for the CDR3 is TGTGCCAGCAGCTTGGGGGCCAATCAGCCCCAGCATTTT.

The V gene is TRBV30, the J gene TRBJ1-2; D perhaps matches TRBD1 (5 bases). Germline CDR1 is GTSNPN and CDR2 is SVGIG (reference sequence). The CDR3 length is 17 residues. V dropped 3 bases and J dropped 6 bases, with 26 bases sitting between them. CDR3 residues: CAWSPSNFFPGTDGYTF. The DNA for the CDR3 is TGTGCCTGGAGCCCCTCTAATTTTTTCCCAGGGACTGATGGCTACACCTTC.

V and J are TRBV7-9 and TRBJ2-1, with 10 bases that match TRBD1. The CDR3 covers 17 residues. V was clipped by 1 base and J by 5 bases; unmatched bases: 8. The germline V gene encodes CDR1 SEHNR and CDR2 FQNEAQ (reference sequence). For the CDR3, the DNA is TGTGCCAGCAGCTTAGAGGTCGGGACAGGGGCGCACAATGAGCAGTTCTTC. Translated, it gives CASSLEVGTGAHNEQFF.

The chain is built from TRBV5-1 and TRBJ2-7; no reliable D call. This CDR3 spans 14 amino acids. The V end was cut by 0 bases, the J end by 4 bases, with 11 bases between. Looked up from germline, CDR1 is SGHRS and CDR2 is YFSETQ. CDR3 nucleotide sequence: TGCGCCAGCAGCTTGGACCCCCCCTATTACGAGCAGTACTTC. Its protein is CASSLDPPYYEQYF.

The CDR3 DNA follows: TGCGCCAGCAGCCTAGGACTGTGGGAGACCCAGTACTTC. Translating gives CASSLGLWETQYF. The chain combines TRBV5-1 with TRBJ2-5, with D tentatively TRBD2 (5 bases). Deletions cut 4 bases from V and 5 bases from J, with 12 bases between. This CDR3 is built from 13 residues. Germline V gene lookup returns CDR1 SGHRS and CDR2 YFSETQ.

This chain joins TRBV7-2 and TRBJ2-1; the match to TRBD2 covers 9 bases. V was clipped by 2 bases and J by 0 bases; unmatched bases: 2. Germline V gene data show CDR1 as SGHTA and CDR2 as FQGNSA. This CDR3 spans 16 amino acids. The CDR3 is CASSLKLAGSYNEQFF. CDR3 nucleotides: TGTGCCAGCAGCTTAAAACTAGCGGGCTCCTACAATGAGCAGTTCTTC.

The J gene is TRBJ1-4, the V gene TRBV15; TRBD1 matches at 8 bases. Per germline, CDR1 LNHNV and CDR2 YYDKDF (reference sequence). The trim removed 3 bases at V and 3 bases at J, leaving 3 bases unmatched. This CDR3 region has 15 residues. CDR3 loop: CATSRTQGANEKLFF. CDR3 DNA: TGTGCCACCAGCAGGACACAGGGGGCTAATGAAAAACTGTTTTTT.

This chain connects TRBV27 to TRBJ2-5, with 13 nucleotides matching TRBD2. Per the germline V gene, CDR1 is MNHEY and CDR2 is SMNVEV (reference sequence). The CDR3 has 15 residues. V was clipped by 4 bases and J by 5 bases; unmatched bases: 4. For the CDR3, the DNA is TGTGCCAGCAGTTCCCGGGGACTAGCGGGGGAGACCCAGTACTTC. Its translation is CASSSRGLAGETQYF.

V gene TRBV13 combines with J gene TRBJ1-2; 9 nucleotides match TRBD1. The CDR3 loop spans 14 amino acids. Losses at the gene ends were 5 bases for V and 7 bases for J; bases not matched to a gene: 8. Germline lookup yields CDR1 PRHDT and CDR2 FYEKMQ (reference sequence). CDR3 in DNA: TGTGCCAGCAGCAAGAGGGGACAGGGCTTTGGCTACACCTTC. This gives the protein CASSKRGQGFGYTF.

The chain employs TRBV6-6 and TRBJ2-7; 9 nucleotides match TRBD1. The length of the CDR3 is 16 residues. Germline CDR1 reads MNHNY; CDR2 reads SVGAGI (reference sequence). Losses at the gene ends were 5 bases for V and 2 bases for J; bases not matched to a gene: 10. The CDR3 loop reads CASSTYGDRAPYEQYF. As DNA, the CDR3 is TGTGCCAGCAGTACTTATGGGGACAGGGCCCCCTACGAGCAGTACTTC.

The V gene is TRBV30, the J gene TRBJ2-5, with 12 bases matching TRBD2. Germline-derived CDR1 and CDR2 are GTSNPN and SVGIG (reference sequence). The CDR3 covers 17 residues. The J segment lost 4 bases and the V segment lost 1 base, leaving 10 bases of the junction unmatched. The CDR3 coding sequence is TGTGCCTGGAGTGGGGGGGTGACTAGCGGGAGAGGAGAGACCCAGTACTTC. Its protein is CAWSGGVTSGRGETQYF. Looking up the rest from reference TRBV30 and TRBJ2-5 gives the full variable domain: SQTIHQWPATLVQPVGSPLSLECTVEGTSNPNLYWYRQAAGRGLQLLFYSVGIGQISSEVPQNLSASRPQDRQFILSSKKLLLSDSGFYLCAWSGGVTSGRGETQYFGPGTRLLVL.

The J gene is TRBJ2-5, the V gene TRBV7-9; 8 bases are a match to TRBD2. This CDR3 is 15 amino acids long. The ends lost 3 bases at V and 11 bases at J; junction bases unmatched: 14. The germline gives CDR1 SEHNR, CDR2 FQNEAQ (reference sequence). The CDR3 here is CASSLLAGGSQEQYF. The DNA for the CDR3 is TGTGCCAGCAGCTTGCTTGCGGGGGGTTCTCAGGAGCAGTACTTC.

V is TRBV15 and J is TRBJ1-2; TRBD1 is a possible D gene (6 bases). The germline V gene has CDR1 LNHNV and CDR2 YYDKDF (reference sequence). This CDR3 spans 13 amino acids. Between the trimmed V and J ends, which lost 3 bases and 7 bases, there was a span of 12 bases. The CDR3 DNA reads as TGTGCCACCAGCAGTGACAGGTTGGGTGGCTACACCTTC. Amino acid sequence: CATSSDRLGGYTF.